These T cell receptor beta chains were read from a single sample in a study of post-analysis software for immune sequencing data. Via MiXCR, TCRdb re-called the PCR reads, giving one row per CDR3 protein. The profile shows roughly 800,000 distinct CDR3 sequences, around 53% of them singletons. Sample: blood. All receptors derive from a girl under 18 with multiple sclerosis. CDR3s include the opening cysteine and the closing phenylalanine or tryptophan. Each record gives: V gene, D gene, J gene, clone size, CDR3 DNA, CDR3 protein. The D gene is left open where the match is weak. For some rows the clone size is stated as once, few or many, or as a class when expanded; others skip it.

TRBV2	-	TRBJ1-1	-	TGTGCCAGCCTAGGTGATACTGAAGCTTTCTTT	CASLGDTEAFF
TRBV5-1	-	TRBJ2-7	-	TGCGCCAGCAGCTCCCCGCCCTCCTACGAGCAGTACTTC	CASSSPPSYEQYF
TRBV2	-	TRBJ1-1	-	TGTGCCGGAAAGAAGAACACTGAAGCTTTCTTT	CAGKKNTEAFF
TRBV20-1	TRBD1	TRBJ2-5	once	TGCAGTGCTAGAGGTTGGGACAGCTGGGAGACCCAGTACTTC	CSARGWDSWETQYF
TRBV6-4	-	TRBJ2-5	few	TGTGCCAGCAGTGACCGCGGGGGCGAGACCCAGTACTTC	CASSDRGGETQYF
TRBV5-1	-	TRBJ2-1	-	TGCGCCAGCAGCCCACCCCTCCGCGGGCGAAACAATGAGCAGTTCTTC	CASSPPLRGRNNEQFF
TRBV6-1	-	TRBJ1-6	-	TGTGCCAGCATCCCCGGGAGCTCCTATAATTCACCCCTCCACTTT	CASIPGSSYNSPLHF
TRBV5-1	-	TRBJ2-7	few	TGCGCCAGCAGCGGAAGCTCAGGGGCCTCCTACGAGCAGTACTTC	CASSGSSGASYEQYF
TRBV5-1	-	TRBJ2-7	-	TGCGCCAGCAGTTCCTCCGTAAGCTCCTACGAGCAGTACTTT	CASSSSVSSYEQYF
TRBV28	-	TRBJ2-6	few	TGTGCCAGCAGTTCTCCCCGGCAATTCGGAGACGTCCTGACTTTC	CASSSPRQFGDVLTF
TRBV7-8	TRBD2	TRBJ2-7	-	TGTGCCAGCAGCTTAGCGGCCACTAGCGGGCGGCCGGTACACGAGCAGTACTTC	CASSLAATSGRPVHEQYF
TRBV12-3/TRBV12-4	TRBD1	TRBJ2-2	few	TGTGCCAGCACCCGTAGACAGGGGGGCACCGGGGAGCTGTTTTTT	CASTRRQGGTGELFF
TRBV6-2/TRBV6-3	-	TRBJ2-5	once	TGTGCCAGCAGTTACGTCGCAGGGAAAGAGACCCAGTACTTC	CASSYVAGKETQYF
TRBV7-9	TRBD1	TRBJ2-7	-	TGTGCCAGCAGCCAACGGACAGGGGGAAGCTACGAGCAGTACTTC	CASSQRTGGSYEQYF
TRBV6-2/TRBV6-3	TRBD1	TRBJ2-3	-	TGTGCCAGCAGTTACTCGTTCCGAGACAGGGGATTATTCACAGATACGCAGTATTTT	CASSYSFRDRGLFTDTQYF
TRBV12-3/TRBV12-4	-	TRBJ1-4	-	TGTGCCAGCAGCACTTCTGGGGGAAAACTGTTTTTT	CASSTSGGKLFF
TRBV6-5	-	TRBJ1-1	few	TGTGCCAGCAGTTATTCGGGGGCCACTGAAGCTTTCTTT	CASSYSGATEAFF
TRBV10-3	-	TRBJ2-7	-	TGTGCCATTGGACAGACCTTCAACAATGAGCAGTACTTC	CAIGQTFNNEQYF
TRBV12-3/TRBV12-4	TRBD2	TRBJ2-7	few	TGTGCCAGCAGTTTAGAGTTACGACTAGCGGGCCTCCACGAGCAGTACTTC	CASSLELRLAGLHEQYF
TRBV20-1	-	TRBJ2-1	-	TGCAGTGCTCCTGAGTCCGGGACGGCTAACAATGAGCAGTTCTTC	CSAPESGTANNEQFF
TRBV6-5	TRBD2	TRBJ2-7	-	TGTGCCAGCAGTTTTTCCCGAAAACTAGCGGGAGGATACGAGCAGTACTTC	CASSFSRKLAGGYEQYF
TRBV7-2	TRBD2	TRBJ2-1	-	TGTGCCAGCAGCTCGTTGGGGGGGGGTCTCCCTAGCTCCTACAATGAGCAGTTCTTC	CASSSLGGGLPSSYNEQFF
TRBV12-3/TRBV12-4	TRBD1	TRBJ2-7	-	TGTGCCAGCAGCGCGCGGCACAGGGGAACCGGCGAGCAGTACTTC	CASSARHRGTGEQYF
TRBV12-3/TRBV12-4	TRBD2	TRBJ2-1	-	TGTGCCAGCAGTTTAGCTGTACTAGCGGGAACGTTTGAGCAGTTCTTC	CASSLAVLAGTFEQFF
TRBV15	-	TRBJ2-1	-	TGTGCCACCAGCAGACTACGGAATGAGCAGTTCTTC	CATSRLRNEQFF
TRBV20-1	-	TRBJ1-4	once	TGCAGTGCTCGGAAGGCGAGTCCGGGGCGGTCAACTAATGAAAAACTGTTTTTT	CSARKASPGRSTNEKLFF
TRBV12-3/TRBV12-4	TRBD1	TRBJ1-2	-	TGTGCCAGCAGTACCCGGGACAGGGCTCCCTATGGCTACACCTTC	CASSTRDRAPYGYTF
TRBV29-1	-	TRBJ2-1	-	TGCAGCGTCGGAGGAGGTGGCCCTTACAATGAGCAGTTCTTC	CSVGGGGPYNEQFF
TRBV5-1	-	TRBJ2-2	-	TGCGCCAGCAGCTTAACCACCGGGGAGCTGTTTTTT	CASSLTTGELFF
TRBV20-1	TRBD1	TRBJ2-5	few	TGCAGTGCTAGAGCCCCAGGGGGACAGACCCAGTACTTC	CSARAPGGQTQYF
TRBV18	-	TRBJ2-3	-	TGTGCCAGCTCACCACTATCGTCCGAGGATACGCAGTATTTT	CASSPLSSEDTQYF
TRBV6-2/TRBV6-3	TRBD1	TRBJ1-1	-	TGTGCCAGCAGGACGTCGACAGGGCCTTTCCACAGACTCATCATGAACACTGAAGCTTTCTTT	CASRTSTGPFHRLIMNTEAFF
TRBV29-1	TRBD1	TRBJ1-1	few	TGCAGCCTGCACAGGGGCCTAGAAGCTTTCTTT	CSLHRGLEAFF
TRBV20-1	-	TRBJ2-6	few	TGCAGTGCTTACTCTGGGGCCAACGTCCTGACTTTC	CSAYSGANVLTF
TRBV2	-	TRBJ1-6	-	TGTGCCAGCAGTATCGATCCGGGAGAGAATTCACCCCTCCACTTT	CASSIDPGENSPLHF
TRBV18	-	TRBJ2-1	few	TGTGCCAGCTCACCACGCAGCGGCAACTACAATGAGCAGTTCTTC	CASSPRSGNYNEQFF
TRBV5-1	TRBD1	TRBJ1-1	-	TGCGCCAGCAGCCTCCGCCCCGACAGGGTGAACACTGAAGCTTTCTTT	CASSLRPDRVNTEAFF
TRBV29-1	TRBD1	TRBJ2-6	-	TGCAGCTTTATGACAGGGGGGAACCCCCCTGGGGCCAACGTCCTGACTTTC	CSFMTGGNPPGANVLTF
TRBV6-5	-	TRBJ1-1	-	TGTGCCAGCAGTTACTCGCGGGGGTCCACTGAAGCTTTCTTT	CASSYSRGSTEAFF
TRBV20-1	-	TRBJ2-3	-	TGCAGTGCGATTAGCGACATTACGCAGTATTTT	CSAISDITQYF
TRBV7-6	TRBD1	TRBJ2-6	-	TGTGCCAGCAGCTTCAGGGGGACTGGGGCCAACGTCCTGACTTTC	CASSFRGTGANVLTF
TRBV12-3/TRBV12-4	TRBD1	TRBJ2-7	-	TGTGCCAGCACCCTAACCGGGACAGGTGACGAGCAGTACTTC	CASTLTGTGDEQYF
TRBV29-1	-	TRBJ2-3	few	TGCAGCGCGGATAGAACGGGGGACACGGATACGCAGTATTTT	CSADRTGDTDTQYF
TRBV10-3	-	TRBJ2-7	many	TGTGCCATCAGTGTGGAGGGAAGCTCCTACGAGCAGTACTTC	CAISVEGSSYEQYF
TRBV27	-	TRBJ1-1	-	TGTGCCAGCAGACCTTCGGGGTTTAAGAACGCTGAAGCTTTCTTT	CASRPSGFKNAEAFF
TRBV29-1	-	TRBJ1-2	-	TGCAGCGTAAAGCGACAGGAAGGCTACACCTTC	CSVKRQEGYTF